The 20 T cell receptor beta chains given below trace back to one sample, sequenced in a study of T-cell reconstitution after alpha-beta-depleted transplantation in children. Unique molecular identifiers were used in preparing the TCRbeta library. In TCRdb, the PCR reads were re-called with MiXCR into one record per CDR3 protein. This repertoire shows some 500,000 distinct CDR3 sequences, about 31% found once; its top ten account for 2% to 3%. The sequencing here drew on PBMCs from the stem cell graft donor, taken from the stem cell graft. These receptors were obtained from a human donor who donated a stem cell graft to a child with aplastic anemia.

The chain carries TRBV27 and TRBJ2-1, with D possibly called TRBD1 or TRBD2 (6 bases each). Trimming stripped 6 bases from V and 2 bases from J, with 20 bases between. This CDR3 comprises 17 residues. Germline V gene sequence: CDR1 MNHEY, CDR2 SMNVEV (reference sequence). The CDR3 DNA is TGTGCCAGCAGATCAACCTCAGGGGAGGTCACCTACAATGAGCAGTTCTTC. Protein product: CASRSTSGEVTYNEQFF.

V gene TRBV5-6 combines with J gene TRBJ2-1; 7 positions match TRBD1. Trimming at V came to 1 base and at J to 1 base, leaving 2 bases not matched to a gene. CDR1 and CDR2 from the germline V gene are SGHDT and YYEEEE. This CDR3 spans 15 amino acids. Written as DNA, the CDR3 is TGTGCCAGCAGCTTGAGGGACAGATCCTACAATGAGCAGTTCTTC. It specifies CASSLRDRSYNEQFF. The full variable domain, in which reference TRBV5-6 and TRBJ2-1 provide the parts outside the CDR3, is DAGVTQSPTHLIKTRGQQVTLRCSPKSGHDTVSWYQQALGQGPQFIFQYYEEEERQRGNFPDRFSGHQFPNYSSELNVNALLLGDSALYLCASSLRDRSYNEQFFGPGTRLTVL.

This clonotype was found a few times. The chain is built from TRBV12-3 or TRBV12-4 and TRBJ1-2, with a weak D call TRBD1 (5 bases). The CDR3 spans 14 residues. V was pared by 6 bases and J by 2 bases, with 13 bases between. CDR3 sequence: CASSQGEKNYGYTF. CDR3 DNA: TGTGCCAGCAGCCAGGGCGAGAAAAACTATGGCTACACCTTC.

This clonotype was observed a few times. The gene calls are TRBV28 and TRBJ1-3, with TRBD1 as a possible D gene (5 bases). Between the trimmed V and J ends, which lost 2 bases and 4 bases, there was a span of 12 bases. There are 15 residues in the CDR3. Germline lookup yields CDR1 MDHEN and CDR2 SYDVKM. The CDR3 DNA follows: TGTGCCAGCAGTTTAGGGGCAGGGAACGGAAACACCATATATTTT. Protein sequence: CASSLGAGNGNTIYF.

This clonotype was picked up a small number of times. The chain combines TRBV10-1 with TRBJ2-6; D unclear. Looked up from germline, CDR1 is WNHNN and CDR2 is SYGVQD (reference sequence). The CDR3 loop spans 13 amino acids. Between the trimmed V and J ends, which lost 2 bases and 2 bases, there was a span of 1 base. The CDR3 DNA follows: TGCGCCAGCAGTGAGGCTGGGGCCAACGTCCTGACTTTC. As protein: CASSEAGANVLTF.

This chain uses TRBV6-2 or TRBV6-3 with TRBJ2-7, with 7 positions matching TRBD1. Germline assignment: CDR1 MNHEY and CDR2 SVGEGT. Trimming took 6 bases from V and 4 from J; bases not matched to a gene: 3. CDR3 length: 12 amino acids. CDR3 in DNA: TGTGCCAGCAGCTTACAGGGGTACGAGCAGTACGTC. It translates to CASSLQGYEQYV.

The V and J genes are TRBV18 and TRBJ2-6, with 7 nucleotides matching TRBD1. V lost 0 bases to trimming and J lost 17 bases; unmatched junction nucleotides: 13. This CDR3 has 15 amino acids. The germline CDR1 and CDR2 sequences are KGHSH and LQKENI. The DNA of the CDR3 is TGTGCCAGCTCACCACCAGGGGGCCACAGGGCCACCATGACTTTC. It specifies CASSPPGGHRATMTF. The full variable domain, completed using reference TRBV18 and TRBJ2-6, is NAGVMQNPRHLVRRRGQEARLRCSPMKGHSHVYWYRQLPEEGLKFMVYLQKENIIDESGMPKERFSAEFPKEGPSILRIQQVVRGDSAAYFCASSPPGGHRATMTFGAGSRLTVL.

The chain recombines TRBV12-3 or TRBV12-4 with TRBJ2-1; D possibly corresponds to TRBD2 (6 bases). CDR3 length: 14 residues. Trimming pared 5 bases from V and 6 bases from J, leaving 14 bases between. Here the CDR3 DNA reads TGTGCCAGCAGTCGGACGGGGGTGTCCAATGAGCAGTTCTTC. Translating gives CASSRTGVSNEQFF.

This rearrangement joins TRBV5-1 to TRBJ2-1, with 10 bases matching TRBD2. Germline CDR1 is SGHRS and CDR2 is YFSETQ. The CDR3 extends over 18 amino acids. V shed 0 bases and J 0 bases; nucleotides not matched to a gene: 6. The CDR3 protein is CASSLVRTSGSSYNEQFF. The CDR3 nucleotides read TGCGCCAGCAGCTTGGTTCGGACTAGCGGAAGCTCCTACAATGAGCAGTTCTTC.

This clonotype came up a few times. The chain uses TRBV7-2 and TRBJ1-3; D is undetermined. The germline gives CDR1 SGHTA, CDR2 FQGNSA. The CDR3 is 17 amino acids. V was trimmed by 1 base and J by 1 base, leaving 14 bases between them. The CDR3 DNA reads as TGTGCCAGCAGCTTAGTAGGGCTGGGGATGTCTGGAAACACCATATATTTT. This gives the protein CASSLVGLGMSGNTIYF. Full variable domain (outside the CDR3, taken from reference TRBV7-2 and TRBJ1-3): GAGVSQSPSNKVTEKGKDVELRCDPISGHTALYWYRQSLGQGLEFLIYFQGNSAPDKSGLPSDRFSAERTGGSVSTLTIQRTQQEDSAVYLCASSLVGLGMSGNTIYFGEGSWLTVV.

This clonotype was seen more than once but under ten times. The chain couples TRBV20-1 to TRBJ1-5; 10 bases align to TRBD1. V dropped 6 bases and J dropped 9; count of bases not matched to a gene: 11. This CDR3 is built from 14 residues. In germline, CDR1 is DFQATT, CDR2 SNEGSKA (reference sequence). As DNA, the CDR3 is TGCAGTGCCATATCAGGGACAGGGGAGCGGCCCCAGCATTTT. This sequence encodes CSAISGTGERPQHF.

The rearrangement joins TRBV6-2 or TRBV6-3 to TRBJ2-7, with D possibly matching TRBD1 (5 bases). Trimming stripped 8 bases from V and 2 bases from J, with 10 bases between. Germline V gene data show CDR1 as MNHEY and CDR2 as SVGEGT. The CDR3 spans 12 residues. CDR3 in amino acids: CASEDRPYEQYV. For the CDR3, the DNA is TGTGCCAGCGAAGACAGACCCTACGAGCAGTACGTC.

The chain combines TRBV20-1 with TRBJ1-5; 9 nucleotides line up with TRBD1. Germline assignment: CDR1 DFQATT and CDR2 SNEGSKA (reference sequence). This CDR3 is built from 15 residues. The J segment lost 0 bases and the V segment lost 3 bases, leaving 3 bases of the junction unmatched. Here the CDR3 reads CSARGTGHSNQPQHF. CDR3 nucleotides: TGCAGTGCTAGGGGGACAGGGCATAGCAATCAGCCCCAGCATTTT.

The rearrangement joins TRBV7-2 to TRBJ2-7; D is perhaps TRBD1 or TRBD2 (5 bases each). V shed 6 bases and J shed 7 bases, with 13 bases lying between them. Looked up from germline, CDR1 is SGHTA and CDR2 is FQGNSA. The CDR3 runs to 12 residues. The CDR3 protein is CASSRDLGEQYF. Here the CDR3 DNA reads TGTGCCAGCAGTCGGGACCTCGGGGAGCAGTACTTC.

The CDR3 protein is CSVREGQGFTDTQYF. As DNA, the CDR3 is TGCAGCGTACGGGAGGGACAGGGCTTCACAGATACGCAGTATTTT. The chain has TRBV29-1 and TRBJ2-3; weak D call: TRBD1 (9 bases). The CDR3 length is 15 residues. The V and J ends lost 6 bases and 2 bases respectively, with 18 bases between them. Germline CDR1 reads SQVTM; CDR2 reads ANQGSEA.

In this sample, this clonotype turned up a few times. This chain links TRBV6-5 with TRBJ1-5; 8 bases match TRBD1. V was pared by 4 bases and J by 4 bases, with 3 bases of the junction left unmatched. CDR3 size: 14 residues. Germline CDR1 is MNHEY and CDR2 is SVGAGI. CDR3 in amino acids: CASSSRDRNQPQHF. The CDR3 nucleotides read TGTGCCAGCAGTTCACGGGACAGGAATCAGCCCCAGCATTTT.

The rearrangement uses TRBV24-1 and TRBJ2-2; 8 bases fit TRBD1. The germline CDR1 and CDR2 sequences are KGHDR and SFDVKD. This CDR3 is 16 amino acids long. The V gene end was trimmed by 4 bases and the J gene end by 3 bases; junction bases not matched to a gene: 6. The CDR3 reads CATSESDRVYTGELFF. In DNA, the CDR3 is TGTGCCACCAGTGAGTCGGACAGGGTATACACCGGGGAGCTGTTTTTT.

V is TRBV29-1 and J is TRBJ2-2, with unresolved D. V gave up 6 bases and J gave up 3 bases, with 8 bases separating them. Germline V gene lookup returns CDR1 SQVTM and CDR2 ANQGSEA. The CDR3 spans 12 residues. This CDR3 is CSVGRYTGELFF. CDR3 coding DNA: TGCAGCGTCGGACGGTACACCGGGGAGCTGTTTTTT.

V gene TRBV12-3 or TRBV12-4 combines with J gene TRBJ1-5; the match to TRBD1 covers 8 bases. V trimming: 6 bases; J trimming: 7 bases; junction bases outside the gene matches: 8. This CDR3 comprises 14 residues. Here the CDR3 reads CASRGTQGGQPQHF. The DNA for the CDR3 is TGTGCCAGCAGGGGAACACAGGGGGGACAGCCCCAGCATTTT.

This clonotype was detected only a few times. CDR3 nucleotides: TGTGCCAGCAGCCGCCTCCAGGCGGGGCTCAATGAGCAGTTCTTC. Residues: CASSRLQAGLNEQFF. The V gene is TRBV7-2, the J gene TRBJ2-1; D is possibly TRBD2 (6 bases). This CDR3 has 15 amino acids. V lost 5 bases and J 6 bases, leaving 17 bases between the germline ends. Germline CDR1 reads SGHTA; CDR2 reads FQGNSA. Combining the CDR3 with reference TRBV7-2 and TRBJ2-1 gives the whole variable domain GAGVSQSPSNKVTEKGKDVELRCDPISGHTALYWYRQSLGQGLEFLIYFQGNSAPDKSGLPSDRFSAERTGGSVSTLTIQRTQQEDSAVYLCASSRLQAGLNEQFFGPGTRLTVL.